In its sample, the clone carrying this TCR beta chain was seen many times. The antigen is unknown. This sample was taken from a study of T cell repertoires in cytomegalovirus infection. Study in general: Public TCR beta signatures were indicative of both CMV infection and a matching HLA type.

Via MiXCR, TCRdb re-called the reads, giving one row per CDR3 protein. The sample shows around 230,000 distinct CDR3 sequences, roughly 6.5% of them seen only once. Trimming removed 5 bases from V and 5 bases from J, with 10 bases in between. CDR3 size: 12 residues. Germline CDR1 is MNHEY and CDR2 is SVGEGT. General study findings and limits: HLA-C-restricted CMV-specific TCR beta clonotypes prevailed in the ex vivo response. People with CMV and the relevant HLA were identified by cumulative public TCR beta family frequency.

Source material: PBMCs. The TCR originated in a human donor in good health (CMV status not recorded). Some clones in this sample may be carry-over from other donors' samples. The V and J genes are TRBV6-2 or TRBV6-3 and TRBJ2-7; D gene unclear. CDR3 residues: CASSPSWDEQYF. CDR3 DNA sequence: TGTGCCAGCAGTCCCTCGTGGGACGAGCAGTACTTC.